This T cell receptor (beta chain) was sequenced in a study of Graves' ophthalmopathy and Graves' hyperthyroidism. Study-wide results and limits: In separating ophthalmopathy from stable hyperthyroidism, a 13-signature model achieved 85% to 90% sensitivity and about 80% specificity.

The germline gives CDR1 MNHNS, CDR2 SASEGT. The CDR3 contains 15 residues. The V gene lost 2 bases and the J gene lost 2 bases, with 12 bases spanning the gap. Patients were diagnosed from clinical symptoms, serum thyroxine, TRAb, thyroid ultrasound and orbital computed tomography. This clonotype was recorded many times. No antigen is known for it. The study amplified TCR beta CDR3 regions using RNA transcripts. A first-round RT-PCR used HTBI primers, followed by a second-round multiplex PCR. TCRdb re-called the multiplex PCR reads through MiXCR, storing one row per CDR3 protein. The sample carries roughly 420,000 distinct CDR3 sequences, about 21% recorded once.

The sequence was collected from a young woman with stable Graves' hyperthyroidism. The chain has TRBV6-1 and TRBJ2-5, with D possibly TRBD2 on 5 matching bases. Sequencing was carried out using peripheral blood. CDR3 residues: CASSEFKAVQETQYF. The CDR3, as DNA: TGTGCCAGCAGTGAATTCAAAGCGGTTCAAGAGACCCAGTACTTC.